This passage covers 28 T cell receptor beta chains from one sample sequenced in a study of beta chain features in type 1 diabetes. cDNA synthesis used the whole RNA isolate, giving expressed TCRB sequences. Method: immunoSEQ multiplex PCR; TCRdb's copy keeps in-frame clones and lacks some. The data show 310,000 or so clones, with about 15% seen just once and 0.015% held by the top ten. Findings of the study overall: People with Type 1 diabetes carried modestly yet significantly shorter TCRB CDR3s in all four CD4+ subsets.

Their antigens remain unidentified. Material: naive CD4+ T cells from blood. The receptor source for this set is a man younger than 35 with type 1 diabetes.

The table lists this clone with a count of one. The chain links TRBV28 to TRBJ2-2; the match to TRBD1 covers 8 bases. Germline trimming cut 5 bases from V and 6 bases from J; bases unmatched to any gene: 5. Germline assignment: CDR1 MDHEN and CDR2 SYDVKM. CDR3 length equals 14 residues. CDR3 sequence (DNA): TGTGCCAGCAGTGACAGGGGTTTTTCCGGGGAGCTGTTTTTT. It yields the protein CASSDRGFSGELFF.

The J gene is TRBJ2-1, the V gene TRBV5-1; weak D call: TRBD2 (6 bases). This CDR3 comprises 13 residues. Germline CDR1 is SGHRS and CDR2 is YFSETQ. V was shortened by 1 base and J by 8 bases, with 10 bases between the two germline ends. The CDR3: CASSLIGSYEQFF. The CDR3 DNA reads TGCGCCAGCAGCTTGATCGGGAGCTATGAGCAGTTCTTC.

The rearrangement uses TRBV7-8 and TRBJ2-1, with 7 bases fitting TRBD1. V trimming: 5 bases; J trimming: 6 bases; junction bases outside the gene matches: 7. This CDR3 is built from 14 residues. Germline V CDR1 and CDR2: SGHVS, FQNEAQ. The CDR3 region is CASSPLGQSNEQFF. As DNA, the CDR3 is TGTGCCAGCAGCCCCTTGGGACAGTCCAATGAGCAGTTCTTC.

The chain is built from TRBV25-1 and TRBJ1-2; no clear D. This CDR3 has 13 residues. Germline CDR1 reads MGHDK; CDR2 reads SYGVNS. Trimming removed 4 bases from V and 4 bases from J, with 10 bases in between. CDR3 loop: CASSGGVVYGYTF. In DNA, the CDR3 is TGTGCCAGCAGTGGGGGAGTCGTCTATGGCTACACCTTC.

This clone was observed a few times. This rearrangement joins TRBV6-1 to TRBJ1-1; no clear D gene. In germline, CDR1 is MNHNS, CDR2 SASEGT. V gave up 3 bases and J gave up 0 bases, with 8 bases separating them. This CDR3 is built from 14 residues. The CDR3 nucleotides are TGTGCCAGCAGTGAGGCCAGATTGAACACTGAAGCTTTCTTT. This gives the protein CASSEARLNTEAFF.

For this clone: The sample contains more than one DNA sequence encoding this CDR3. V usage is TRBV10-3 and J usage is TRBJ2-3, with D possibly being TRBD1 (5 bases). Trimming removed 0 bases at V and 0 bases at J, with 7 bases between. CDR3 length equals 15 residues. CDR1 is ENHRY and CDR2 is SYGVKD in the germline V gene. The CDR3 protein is CAISESGQSTDTQYF. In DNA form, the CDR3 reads TGTGCCATCAGTGAGTCGGGGCAAAGCACAGATACGCAGTATTTT.

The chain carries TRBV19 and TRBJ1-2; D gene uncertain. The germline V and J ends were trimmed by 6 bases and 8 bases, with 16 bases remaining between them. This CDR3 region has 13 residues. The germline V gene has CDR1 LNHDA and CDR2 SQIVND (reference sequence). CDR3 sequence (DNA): TGTGCCAGTAGCTCTAATGGACGGAGGGGCTACACCTTC. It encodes CASSSNGRRGYTF.

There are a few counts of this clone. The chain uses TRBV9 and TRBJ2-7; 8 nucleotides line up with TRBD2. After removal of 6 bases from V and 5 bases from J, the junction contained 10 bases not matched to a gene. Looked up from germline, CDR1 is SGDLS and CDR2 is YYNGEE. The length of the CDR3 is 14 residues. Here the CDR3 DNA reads TGTGCCAGCACCACCTCCCCCGGGGGGGACGAGCAGTACTTC. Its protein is CASTTSPGGDEQYF.

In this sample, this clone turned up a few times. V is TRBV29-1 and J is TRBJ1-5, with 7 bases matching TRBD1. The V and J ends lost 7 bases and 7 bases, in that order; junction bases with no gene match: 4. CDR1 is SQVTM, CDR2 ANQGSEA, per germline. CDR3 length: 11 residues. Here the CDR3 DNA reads TGCAGCGCCGCAGGGGGGCAGCCCCAGCATTTT. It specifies CSAAGGQPQHF. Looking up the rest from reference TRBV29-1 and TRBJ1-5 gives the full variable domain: SAVISQKPSRDICQRGTSLTIQCQVDSQVTMMFWYRQQPGQSLTLIATANQGSEATYESGFVIDKFPISRPNLTFSTLTVSNMSPEDSSIYLCSAAGGQPQHFGDGTRLSIL.

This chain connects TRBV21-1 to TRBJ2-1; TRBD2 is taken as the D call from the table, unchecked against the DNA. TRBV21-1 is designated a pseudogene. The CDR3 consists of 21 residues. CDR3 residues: CASSKAHPGLAGGPLYNEQFF. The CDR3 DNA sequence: TGTGCCAGCAGCAAAGCTCACCCAGGACTAGCGGGAGGGCCGTTATACAATGAGCAGTTCTTC.

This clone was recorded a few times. DNA for the CDR3: TGTGCCAGCAGCTTAACTTTGCGAGCAGCGGGAGAAGTTAGGAATGAGCAGTTCTTC. This sequence encodes CASSLTLRAAGEVRNEQFF. The rearrangement joins TRBV7-2 to TRBJ2-1, with 8 bases fitting TRBD2. Germline assignment: CDR1 SGHTA and CDR2 FQGNSA. The V and J ends lost 2 bases and 7 bases, in that order; junction bases with no gene match: 19. This CDR3 comprises 19 residues.

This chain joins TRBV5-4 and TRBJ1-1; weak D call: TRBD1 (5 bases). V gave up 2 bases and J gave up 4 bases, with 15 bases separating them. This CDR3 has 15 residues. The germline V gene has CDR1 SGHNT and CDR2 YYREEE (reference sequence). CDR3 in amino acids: CASSLDVGVTTEAFF. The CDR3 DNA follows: TGTGCCAGCAGCTTAGATGTAGGGGTGACCACTGAAGCTTTCTTT.

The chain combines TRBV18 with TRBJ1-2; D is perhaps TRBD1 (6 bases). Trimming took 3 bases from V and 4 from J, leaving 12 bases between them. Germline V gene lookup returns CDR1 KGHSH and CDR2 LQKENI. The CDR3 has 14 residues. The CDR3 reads CASSPTTDSYGYTF. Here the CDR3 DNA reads TGTGCCAGCTCACCGACCACGGACAGCTATGGCTACACCTTC.

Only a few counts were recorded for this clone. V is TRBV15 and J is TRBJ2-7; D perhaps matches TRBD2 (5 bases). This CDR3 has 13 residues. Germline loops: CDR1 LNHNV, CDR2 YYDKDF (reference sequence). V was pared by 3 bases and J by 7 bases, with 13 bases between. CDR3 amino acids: CATSSERGGEQYF. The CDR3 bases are TGTGCCACCAGCAGTGAGCGAGGCGGGGAGCAGTACTTC.

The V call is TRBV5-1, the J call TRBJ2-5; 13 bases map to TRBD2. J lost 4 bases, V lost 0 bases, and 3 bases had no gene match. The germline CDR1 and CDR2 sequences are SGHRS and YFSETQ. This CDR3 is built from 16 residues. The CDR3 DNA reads TGCGCCAGCAGCTTGGACCGACTAGCGGGAGGAGAGACCCAGTACTTC. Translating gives CASSLDRLAGGETQYF.

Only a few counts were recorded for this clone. This CDR3 is CSVDGVGETQYF. CDR3 nucleotides: TGCAGCGTTGACGGGGTTGGAGAGACCCAGTACTTC. The V and J genes are TRBV29-1 and TRBJ2-5; TRBD2 might be the D (5 bases). The CDR3 covers 12 residues. Trimming removed 3 bases from V and 4 bases from J, with 9 bases in between. Germline values: CDR1 SQVTM, CDR2 ANQGSEA.

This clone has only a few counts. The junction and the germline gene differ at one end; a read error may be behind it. This chain's CDR3 is CASKGPMGVHGDF. In DNA form, the CDR3 reads TGTGCCAGCAAGGGCCCGATGGGAGTCCATGGAGACTTT. V and J are TRBV28 and TRBJ1-6; no clear D. The germline gives CDR1 MDHEN, CDR2 SYDVKM. CDR3 length equals 13 residues.

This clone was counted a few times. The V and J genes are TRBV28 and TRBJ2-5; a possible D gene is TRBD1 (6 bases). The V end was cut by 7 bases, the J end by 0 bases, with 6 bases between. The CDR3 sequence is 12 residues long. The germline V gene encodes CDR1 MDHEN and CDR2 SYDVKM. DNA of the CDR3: TGTGCCAGCAAGGGGGACCAAGAGACCCAGTACTTC. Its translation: CASKGDQETQYF.

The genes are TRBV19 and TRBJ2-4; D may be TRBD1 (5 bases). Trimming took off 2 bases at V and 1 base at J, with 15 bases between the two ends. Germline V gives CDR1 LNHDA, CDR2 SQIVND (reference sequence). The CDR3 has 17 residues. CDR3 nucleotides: TGTGCCAGTAGTATATTTCAGGGCGTAGGGGCCAAAAACATTCAGTACTTC. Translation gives CASSIFQGVGAKNIQYF.

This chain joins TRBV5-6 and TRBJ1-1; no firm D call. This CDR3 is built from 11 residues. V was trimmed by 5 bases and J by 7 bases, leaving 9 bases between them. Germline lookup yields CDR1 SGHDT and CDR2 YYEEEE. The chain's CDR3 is CASSLYGEAFF. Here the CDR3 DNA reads TGTGCCAGCAGTCTATACGGTGAAGCTTTCTTT.

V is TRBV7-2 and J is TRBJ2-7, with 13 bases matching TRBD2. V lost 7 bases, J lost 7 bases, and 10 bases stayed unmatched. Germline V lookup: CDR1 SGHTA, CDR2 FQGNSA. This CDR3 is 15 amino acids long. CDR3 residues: CASTRTSGRLGEQYF. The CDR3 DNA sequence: TGTGCCAGCACTCGGACTAGCGGGAGATTGGGGGAGCAGTACTTC.

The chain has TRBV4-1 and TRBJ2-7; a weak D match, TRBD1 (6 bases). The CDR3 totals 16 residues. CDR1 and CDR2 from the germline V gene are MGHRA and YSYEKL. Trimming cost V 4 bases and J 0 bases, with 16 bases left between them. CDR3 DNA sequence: TGCGCCAGCAGCCGCCCTGGACAGCGCAACTCCTACGAGCAGTACTTC. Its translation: CASSRPGQRNSYEQYF.

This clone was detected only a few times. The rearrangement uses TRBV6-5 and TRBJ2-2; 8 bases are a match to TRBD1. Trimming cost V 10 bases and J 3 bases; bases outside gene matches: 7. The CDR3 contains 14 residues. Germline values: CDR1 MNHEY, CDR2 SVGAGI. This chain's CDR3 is CATLTGGYTGELFF. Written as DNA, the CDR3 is TGTGCCACCCTAACAGGGGGGTACACCGGGGAGCTGTTTTTT.

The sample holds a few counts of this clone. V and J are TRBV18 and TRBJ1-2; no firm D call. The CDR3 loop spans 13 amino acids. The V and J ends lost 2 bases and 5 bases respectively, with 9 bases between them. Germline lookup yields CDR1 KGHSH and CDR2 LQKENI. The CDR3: CASSPSEEYGYTF. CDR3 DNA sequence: TGTGCCAGCTCACCATCTGAGGAGTATGGCTACACCTTC.

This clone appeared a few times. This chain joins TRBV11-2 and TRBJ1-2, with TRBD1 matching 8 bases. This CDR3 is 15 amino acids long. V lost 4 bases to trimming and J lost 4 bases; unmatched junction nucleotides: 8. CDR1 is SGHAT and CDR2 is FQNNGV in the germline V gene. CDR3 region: CASSWSGTGRYGYTF. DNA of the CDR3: TGTGCCAGCAGCTGGTCCGGGACAGGACGCTATGGCTACACCTTC.

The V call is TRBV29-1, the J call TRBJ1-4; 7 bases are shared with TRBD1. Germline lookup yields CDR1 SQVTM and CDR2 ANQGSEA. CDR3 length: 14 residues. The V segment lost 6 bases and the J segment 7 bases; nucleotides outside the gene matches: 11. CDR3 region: CSVQIQGRAEKLFF. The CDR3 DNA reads TGCAGCGTGCAAATACAGGGGCGGGCTGAAAAACTGTTTTTT.

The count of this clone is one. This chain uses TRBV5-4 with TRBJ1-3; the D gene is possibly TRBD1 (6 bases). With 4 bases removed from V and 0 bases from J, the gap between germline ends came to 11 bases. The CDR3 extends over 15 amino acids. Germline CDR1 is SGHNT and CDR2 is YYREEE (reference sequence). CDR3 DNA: TGTGCCAGCAGCCGCGGACAGAGCTCTGGAAACACCATATATTTT. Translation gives CASSRGQSSGNTIYF.

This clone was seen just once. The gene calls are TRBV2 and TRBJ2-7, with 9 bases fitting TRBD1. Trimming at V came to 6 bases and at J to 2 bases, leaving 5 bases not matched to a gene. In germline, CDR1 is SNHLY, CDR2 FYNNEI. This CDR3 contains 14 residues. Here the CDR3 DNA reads TGTGCCAGCAGCCCGGACAGGGGCGCCTACGAGCAGTACTTC. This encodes CASSPDRGAYEQYF.